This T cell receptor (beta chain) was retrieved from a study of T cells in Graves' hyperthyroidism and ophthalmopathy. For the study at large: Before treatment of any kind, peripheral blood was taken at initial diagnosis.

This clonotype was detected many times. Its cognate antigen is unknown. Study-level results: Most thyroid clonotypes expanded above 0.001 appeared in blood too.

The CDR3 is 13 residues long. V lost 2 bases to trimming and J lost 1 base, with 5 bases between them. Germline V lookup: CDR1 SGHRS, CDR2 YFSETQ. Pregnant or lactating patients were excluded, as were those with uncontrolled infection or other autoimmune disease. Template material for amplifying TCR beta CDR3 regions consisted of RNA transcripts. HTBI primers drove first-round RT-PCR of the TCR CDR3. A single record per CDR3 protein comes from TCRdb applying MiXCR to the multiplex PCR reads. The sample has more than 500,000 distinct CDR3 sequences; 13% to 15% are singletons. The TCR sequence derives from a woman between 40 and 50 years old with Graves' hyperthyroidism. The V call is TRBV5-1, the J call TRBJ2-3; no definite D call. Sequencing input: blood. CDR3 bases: TGCGCCAGCAGCTTTGAGGGCACAGATACGCAGTATTTT. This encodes CASSFEGTDTQYF.